Presented here are 23 T cell receptor beta chains from one specimen sequenced in a study of T cell responses to AZD1222 COVID-19 vaccine. The method was immunoSEQ multiplex PCR; TCRdb's version includes in-frame clones alone and lacks a portion of them. The sample yields around 150,000 clones, 94% seen once. Specimen: peripheral blood, collected on day 0 of AZD1222 vaccination. These receptors were collected from an adult in good health.

This chain links TRBV12-5 with TRBJ2-3, with 10 positions matching TRBD1. Trimming removed 4 bases from V and 2 bases from J; junction bases left unmatched: 9. The CDR3 covers 17 residues. Per germline, CDR1 LGHNT and CDR2 FRNRAP. The DNA for the CDR3 is TGTGCTAGTGGTTGGGCCGGACAGGGGGGGATCACAGATACGCAGTATTTT. Its protein is CASGWAGQGGITDTQYF.

This chain joins TRBV19 and TRBJ1-1; D remains ambiguous. V was shortened by 7 bases and J by 1 base, with 10 bases between the two germline ends. This CDR3 spans 13 amino acids. Germline CDR1 is LNHDA and CDR2 is SQIVND (reference sequence). Written as DNA, the CDR3 is TGTGCCAGTACCGAAGGAACGAACACTGAAGCTTTCTTT. Its protein is CASTEGTNTEAFF.

The chain joins TRBV6-5 to TRBJ2-3; a weak D match, TRBD2 (5 bases). CDR1 and CDR2 (germline): MNHEY, SVGAGI. The CDR3 extends over 14 amino acids. V lost 6 bases and J lost 2, with 12 bases in between. The CDR3 DNA reads as TGTGCCAGCAGGGCGTACCGGGACACAGATACGCAGTATTTT. Translated: CASRAYRDTDTQYF.

The chain combines TRBV28 with TRBJ1-5; D uncertain. V was trimmed by 6 bases and J by 7 bases, leaving 10 bases between them. The germline V gene encodes CDR1 MDHEN and CDR2 SYDVKM. The CDR3 contains 12 residues. This CDR3 is CASRLGPQPQHF. The CDR3 DNA sequence: TGTGCCAGCAGGTTAGGTCCGCAGCCCCAGCATTTT.

The J gene is TRBJ1-2, the V gene TRBV18; D not certain. V lost 0 bases to trimming and J lost 5 bases, with 13 bases between them. This CDR3 has 15 residues. Looked up from germline, CDR1 is KGHSH and CDR2 is LQKENI. The CDR3 bases are TGTGCCAGCTCACCACCGGCCCGAGCGGGTTATGGCTACACCTTC. Translating it yields CASSPPARAGYGYTF.

This chain links TRBV6-5 with TRBJ2-4; 7 bases match TRBD1. The CDR3 loop spans 15 amino acids. Germline V lookup: CDR1 MNHEY, CDR2 SVGAGI. V was clipped by 0 bases and J by 9 bases; unmatched bases: 8. In DNA form, the CDR3 reads TGTGCCAGCAGTTACTCGGGGACAGAGGTTGGCATTCAGTACTTC. Translated: CASSYSGTEVGIQYF.

The chain couples TRBV21-1 to TRBJ2-3. TRBV21-1 represents a pseudogene. This CDR3 region has 18 residues. The CDR3 DNA reads TGTGCCAGCAGCCCTGGGTACGGAATGAATTCTAGCACAGATACGCAGTATTTT. Protein product: CASSPGYGMNSSTDTQYF.

This clone was detected only once. The CDR3 nucleotides read TGTGCCAGTAGCGCCACTAGCGGGGGAGCCAAAAACATTCAGTACTTC. Its translation is CASSATSGGAKNIQYF. The V gene is TRBV19, the J gene TRBJ2-4, with 11 nucleotides matching TRBD2. Trimming cost V 6 bases and J 0 bases; bases outside gene matches: 4. Germline CDR1 LNHDA, CDR2 SQIVND (reference sequence). The CDR3 covers 16 residues.

The gene calls are TRBV6-2 or TRBV6-3 and TRBJ2-3, with D maybe TRBD2 (6 bases). Trimming removed 3 bases from V and 2 bases from J, with 12 bases in between. CDR1 is MNHEY, CDR2 SVGEGT, per germline. The CDR3 totals 15 residues. DNA of the CDR3: TGTGCCAGCAGTTATGATAGCGGATCCACAGATACGCAGTATTTT. Amino acid sequence: CASSYDSGSTDTQYF.

The chain recombines TRBV4-3 with TRBJ2-1, with 8 bases aligning to TRBD1. Germline V gene sequence: CDR1 LGHNA, CDR2 YSLEER. The trim removed 2 bases at V and 5 bases at J, leaving 5 bases unmatched. This CDR3 has 15 amino acids. The CDR3 here is CASSQLRTGNNEQFF. In DNA, the CDR3 is TGCGCCAGCAGCCAACTACGGACAGGGAACAATGAGCAGTTCTTC.

The chain uses TRBV4-2 and TRBJ1-1, with 10 bases fitting TRBD1. Trimming took 2 bases from V and 3 from J; bases not matched to a gene: 12. This CDR3 contains 18 residues. Germline V gene sequence: CDR1 LGHNA, CDR2 YNFKEQ. CDR3 residues: CASSQSSLGTGAYTEAFF. The CDR3 DNA follows: TGTGCCAGCAGCCAAAGCTCACTTGGGACAGGGGCCTACACTGAAGCTTTCTTT.

This chain's CDR3 is CASSIQGLYQETQYF. CDR3 nucleotide sequence: TGCGCCAGCAGTATACAGGGGTTGTACCAAGAGACCCAGTACTTC. This chain connects TRBV5-1 to TRBJ2-5, with 7 bases fitting TRBD1. This CDR3 comprises 15 residues. CDR1 and CDR2 (germline): SGHRS, YFSETQ. Losses at the gene ends were 5 bases for V and 0 bases for J; bases not matched to a gene: 7.

The genes are TRBV5-6 and TRBJ2-6; perhaps TRBD2 as D (7 bases). CDR1 and CDR2 from the germline V gene are SGHDT and YYEEEE. The CDR3 has 16 amino acids. Trimming stripped 5 bases from V and 6 bases from J, with 18 bases between. The CDR3 loop reads CASSFGRGIVANVLTF. The DNA of the CDR3 is TGTGCCAGCAGTTTTGGGAGGGGGATTGTGGCCAACGTCCTGACTTTC.

The V call is TRBV9, the J call TRBJ2-1; 11 bases align to TRBD2. This CDR3 contains 17 residues. Per germline, CDR1 SGDLS and CDR2 YYNGEE. Trimming took 2 bases from V and 4 from J; bases not matched to a gene: 8. The CDR3 region has the DNA TGTGCCAGCAGCGTCGAACCCGGGACTAGCGGATACAATGAGCAGTTCTTC. Its translation: CASSVEPGTSGYNEQFF.

The rearrangement uses TRBV6-5 and TRBJ2-3; D is unresolved. Between the trimmed V and J ends, which lost 5 bases and 8 bases, there was a span of 20 bases. This CDR3 has 15 amino acids. The germline V gene has CDR1 MNHEY and CDR2 SVGAGI. The CDR3 sequence: CASSPRDSDGVTQYF. Written as DNA, the CDR3 is TGTGCCAGCAGTCCCCGAGACTCCGATGGTGTTACGCAGTATTTT.

The chain carries TRBV6-2 or TRBV6-3 and TRBJ1-1, with 8 bases aligning to TRBD1. V shed 1 base and J 11 bases; nucleotides not matched to a gene: 3. Germline V gives CDR1 MNHEY, CDR2 SVGEGT. The CDR3 contains 12 residues. The CDR3 protein is CASSYWTGSAFF. CDR3 sequence (DNA): TGTGCCAGCAGTTACTGGACAGGGAGTGCTTTCTTT.

CDR3 sequence reads: CASSSRGRPVNEQFF. The CDR3 DNA sequence: TGTGCCAGCAGTTCTCGGGGAAGGCCGGTTAATGAGCAGTTCTTC. V usage is TRBV28 and J usage is TRBJ2-1, with D maybe TRBD2 (5 bases). The length of the CDR3 is 15 residues. In germline, CDR1 is MDHEN, CDR2 SYDVKM. Trimming removed 4 bases from V and 7 bases from J, with 17 bases in between.

V usage is TRBV5-8 and J usage is TRBJ1-4; tentative D call: TRBD1 (5 bases). Trimming cost V 2 bases and J 4 bases, with 9 bases left between them. The germline CDR1 and CDR2 sequences are SGHTS and YDEGEE. The CDR3 consists of 14 residues. CDR3 residues: CASSLRQNNEKLFF. CDR3 in DNA: TGTGCCAGCAGCTTACGACAGAATAATGAAAAACTGTTTTTT.

CDR3 DNA: TGCGCCAGCAGCCCTCAGACAGGGTGGAATCAGCCCCAGCATTTT. Protein product: CASSPQTGWNQPQHF. The chain links TRBV4-3 to TRBJ1-5; 7 bases agree with TRBD1. The CDR3 has 15 residues. Trimming took 4 bases from V and 4 from J; bases not matched to a gene: 7. Looked up from germline, CDR1 is LGHNA and CDR2 is YSLEER.

The V call is TRBV19, the J call TRBJ2-2; D is possibly TRBD2 (7 bases). V was shortened by 5 bases and J by 5 bases, with 12 bases between the two germline ends. In germline, CDR1 is LNHDA, CDR2 SQIVND (reference sequence). The CDR3 length is 14 residues. Here the CDR3 DNA reads TGTGCCAGTAGTTGGGGGGGCGCGACCGGGGAGCTGTTTTTT. Amino acids: CASSWGGATGELFF.

The chain joins TRBV10-3 to TRBJ2-3; the D is unclear. The CDR3 is 13 residues long. Germline CDR1 reads ENHRY; CDR2 reads SYGVKD. V lost 2 bases to trimming and J lost 1 base, with 4 bases between them. CDR3: CAISESGTDTQYF. The DNA for the CDR3 is TGTGCCATCAGTGAGAGCGGCACAGATACGCAGTATTTT.

This clone came up once. The chain uses TRBV2 and TRBJ1-1; TRBD1 agrees at 7 bases. V dropped 5 bases and J dropped 0; count of bases not matched to a gene: 9. CDR3 length: 16 residues. Germline CDR1 SNHLY, CDR2 FYNNEI. CDR3 DNA: TGTGCCAGCAGTAACGACAGGGAAGGTATGAACACTGAAGCTTTCTTT. Protein sequence: CASSNDREGMNTEAFF.

In regard to this clone: Additional DNA sequences in this sample encode the identical CDR3. This chain joins TRBV7-9 and TRBJ2-2; 8 bases are shared with TRBD1. This CDR3 comprises 15 residues. CDR1 and CDR2 (germline): SEHNR, FQNEAQ (reference sequence). The V gene end was trimmed by 5 bases and the J gene end by 3 bases; junction bases not matched to a gene: 5. The CDR3 here is CASSLGQGDTGELFF. Here the CDR3 DNA reads TGTGCCAGCAGCCTCGGACAGGGTGACACCGGGGAGCTGTTTTTT.